This T cell receptor (beta chain) comes out of a study of OX40 agonist ivuxolimab in advanced cancers. Notes on the study in general: The investigators did not determine what antigen specificity the expanded peripheral T cells had.

Some clones are missing from TCRdb's copy, which holds only in-frame ones; the method was immunoSEQ multiplex PCR. This table has about 100,000 clones, more than 85% appearing once. A word on this clone: Its antigen is undetermined.

Germline V gene sequence: CDR1 SGDLS, CDR2 YYNGEE. The CDR3 covers 13 residues. The V and J ends lost 1 base and 5 bases respectively, with 9 bases between them. This receptor was taken from an adult with an advanced solid tumor such as melanoma, head and neck, liver or kidney cancer. The sample was CD4+ or CD8+ T cells sorted from blood, taken in a trial of the OX40 agonist ivuxolimab. This chain connects TRBV9 to TRBJ2-5; D gene uncertain. For the CDR3, the DNA is TGTGCCAGCAGCGTAATGGAAACGGAGACCCAGTACTTC. Its protein is CASSVMETETQYF.